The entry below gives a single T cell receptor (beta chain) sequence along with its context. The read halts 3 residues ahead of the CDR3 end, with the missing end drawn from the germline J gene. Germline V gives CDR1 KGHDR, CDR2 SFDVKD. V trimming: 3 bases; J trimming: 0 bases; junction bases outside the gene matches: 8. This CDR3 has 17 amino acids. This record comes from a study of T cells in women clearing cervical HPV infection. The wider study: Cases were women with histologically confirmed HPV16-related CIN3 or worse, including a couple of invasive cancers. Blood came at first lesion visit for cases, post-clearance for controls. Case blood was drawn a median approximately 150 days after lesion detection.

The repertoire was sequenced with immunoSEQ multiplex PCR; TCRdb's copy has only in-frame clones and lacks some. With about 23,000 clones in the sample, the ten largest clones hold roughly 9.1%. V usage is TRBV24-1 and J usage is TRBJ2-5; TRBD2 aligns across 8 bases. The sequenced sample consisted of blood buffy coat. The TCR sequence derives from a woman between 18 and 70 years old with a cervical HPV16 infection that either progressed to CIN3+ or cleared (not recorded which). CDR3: CATSDPRRGADQETQYF. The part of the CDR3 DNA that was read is TGTGCCACCAGTGATCCCCGGCGGGGGGCAGACCAAGAGACC.